The 9 T cell receptor beta chains presented below share a single source sample, sequenced in a study of OX40 agonist ivuxolimab in advanced cancers. TCRdb's copy holds only in-frame clones and misses some; the assay was immunoSEQ multiplex PCR. Of over 9,500 clones listed, about 66% were seen once; the top ten hold around 26%. Source: CD4+ or CD8+ T cells sorted from blood, taken in a trial of the OX40 agonist ivuxolimab. These receptors were taken from an adult with an advanced solid tumor such as melanoma, head and neck, liver or kidney cancer.

This rearrangement joins TRBV27 to TRBJ2-2, with D perhaps matching TRBD2 (7 bases). Germline V gene data show CDR1 as MNHEY and CDR2 as SMNVEV (reference sequence). The V and J ends lost 3 bases and 6 bases respectively, with 11 bases between them. This CDR3 is built from 14 residues. The CDR3 DNA sequence: TGTGCCAGCAGTTTTGGGGGGGCTGCCGGGGAGCTGTTTTTT. Protein product: CASSFGGAAGELFF.

CDR3 coding DNA: TGTGCCAGCAGTTTGTCGAGCTCCTACGAGCAGTACTTC. Encoded protein: CASSLSSSYEQYF. This chain connects TRBV28 to TRBJ2-7; D is unclear. The ends were cut back, 3 bases at V and 0 bases at J, with 6 bases in the middle. From germline, CDR1 is MDHEN and CDR2 SYDVKM. The CDR3 loop spans 13 amino acids.

The rearrangement uses TRBV27 and TRBJ2-7; D gene uncertain. CDR1 and CDR2 from the germline V gene are MNHEY and SMNVEV (reference sequence). V lost 3 bases and J lost 3, with 6 bases in between. CDR3 length: 12 amino acids. The CDR3 DNA sequence: TGTGCCAGCAGTTTCCGAGGCTACGAGCAGTACTTC. Protein product: CASSFRGYEQYF.

This clone counts as medium-sized. This chain uses TRBV4-1 with TRBJ2-7, with D hard to call. Germline-derived CDR1 and CDR2 are MGHRA and YSYEKL. The CDR3 extends over 15 amino acids. V gave up 8 bases and J gave up 0 bases, with 17 bases separating them. The CDR3 coding sequence is TGCGCCAGCGGGCCTTCGACCGAAAGCTCCTACGAGCAGTACTTC. Translated: CASGPSTESSYEQYF.

The rearrangement uses TRBV7-8 and TRBJ2-7; D call uncertain. The V gene lost 0 bases and the J gene lost 7 bases, with 13 bases spanning the gap. In germline, CDR1 is SGHVS, CDR2 FQNEAQ. This CDR3 has 14 residues. CDR3 protein: CASSLAPYQTEQYF. The CDR3 DNA reads TGTGCCAGCAGCTTAGCCCCGTACCAGACTGAGCAGTACTTC.

V and J are TRBV7-9 and TRBJ2-6; no firm D call. The CDR3 is 15 amino acids. The V end was cut by 5 bases, the J end by 1 base, with 9 bases between. Germline lookup yields CDR1 SEHNR and CDR2 FQNEAQ (reference sequence). CDR3 sequence: CASSVTESGANVLTF. CDR3 coding DNA: TGTGCCAGCAGCGTCACAGAGTCTGGGGCCAACGTCCTGACTTTC.

This clone was detected only a few times. The chain is built from TRBV9 and TRBJ2-2; 10 nucleotides align to TRBD1. Germline V gene data show CDR1 as SGDLS and CDR2 as YYNGEE. The length of the CDR3 is 17 residues. The V segment lost 1 base and the J segment 3 bases; nucleotides outside the gene matches: 6. The CDR3 DNA reads TGTGCCAGCAGCGTACCCCGACAGGGGGCGGACACCGGGGAGCTGTTTTTT. Protein product: CASSVPRQGADTGELFF.

This clone has just a few counts. The rearrangement uses TRBV30 and TRBJ1-1; no clear D gene. V shed 2 bases and J shed 8 bases, with 9 bases lying between them. CDR3 size: 11 residues. CDR1 and CDR2 from the germline V gene are GTSNPN and SVGIG (reference sequence). This chain's CDR3 is CAWSSWLEAFF. CDR3 nucleotides: TGTGCCTGGAGTAGCTGGTTAGAAGCTTTCTTT.

This clone showed up just a few times. The V gene is TRBV11-2, the J gene TRBJ2-1; D remains ambiguous. Germline lookup yields CDR1 SGHAT and CDR2 FQNNGV. The ends were cut back, 1 base at V and 8 bases at J, with 6 bases in the middle. The CDR3 totals 12 residues. CDR3 protein: CASSLVEDEQFF. The CDR3 DNA reads TGTGCCAGCAGCTTAGTCGAGGATGAGCAGTTCTTC.